This T cell receptor (beta chain) was identified during a study of blood T cell repertoires in COVID-19. Overall study: The United States, Italy and Spain supplied acute and convalescent COVID-19 samples.

This clone was counted a single time. Germline CDR1 SGHAT, CDR2 FQNNGV. The CDR3 length is 15 residues. Trimming removed 0 bases at V and 5 bases at J, with 10 bases between. Sequencing was performed with immunoSEQ multiplex PCR; in TCRdb, only in-frame clones are kept and a portion is missing. The data contain about 64,000 clones, roughly 84% of them seen just once; the ten biggest clones take up approximately 5.6%. Sequenced sample: peripheral blood. The TCR was taken from a woman in her fifties or sixties with acute or convalescent COVID-19. This chain joins TRBV11-2 and TRBJ1-4, with a possible D match to TRBD1 (6 bases). The CDR3 is CASSLDGQQNEKLFF. As DNA, the CDR3 is TGTGCCAGCAGCTTAGACGGACAGCAAAATGAAAAACTGTTTTTT.